This T cell receptor (beta chain) was sequenced in a study of blood T cell repertoires in COVID-19. Across the study: In each case, the material was cDNA or gDNA derived from T cells, B-cell-depleted T cells, or PBMCs.

Everyone who took part was roughly 18 to 89 years old, and they came from about two dozen US areas. Two consecutive negative NP/OP PCR tests, clearance, or resolved symptoms defined Cohort 3 recovery. How the authors handled the data: Estimated nucleated cell counts came from reference gene primer amplification. Sequencing was performed with immunoSEQ multiplex PCR; in TCRdb, only in-frame clones are kept and a portion is missing. Clone size and the V and J calls come from that table; the DNA yielded D and trimming. The profile shows 250,000 to 350,000 clones, 87% of them singletons. J gave up 5 bases and V 4 bases, and 2 bases lay outside the gene matches. CDR1 SGHTA and CDR2 FQGNSA come from the germline V gene. The CDR3 consists of 13 residues.

This chain uses TRBV7-2 with TRBJ1-5, with TRBD1 identical over 7 bases. This receptor was obtained from a woman aged 25 to 39 who had recovered from COVID-19. The sample taken for sequencing was PBMCs or T cells enriched from blood (not recorded which). The CDR3: CASSYRGDQPQHF. The CDR3 DNA follows: TGTGCCAGCAGCTACAGGGGAGATCAGCCCCAGCATTTT.